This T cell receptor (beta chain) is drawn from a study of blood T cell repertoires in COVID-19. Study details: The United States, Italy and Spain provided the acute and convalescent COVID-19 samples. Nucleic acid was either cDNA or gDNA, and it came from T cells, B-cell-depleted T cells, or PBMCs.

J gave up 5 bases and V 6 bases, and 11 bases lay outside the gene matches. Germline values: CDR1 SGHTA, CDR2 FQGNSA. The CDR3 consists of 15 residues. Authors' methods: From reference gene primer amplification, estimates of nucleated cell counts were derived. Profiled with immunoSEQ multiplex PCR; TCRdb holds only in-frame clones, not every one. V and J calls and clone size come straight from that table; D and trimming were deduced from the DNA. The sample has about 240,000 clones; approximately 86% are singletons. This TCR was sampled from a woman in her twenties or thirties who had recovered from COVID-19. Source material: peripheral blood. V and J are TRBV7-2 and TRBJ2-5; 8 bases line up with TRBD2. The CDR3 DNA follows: TGTGCCAGCAGTTCTAGGCGGGGGGTTGGGGAGACCCAGTACTTC. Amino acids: CASSSRRGVGETQYF.